This T cell receptor (beta chain) came from a study of T cell changes during pregnancy in multiple sclerosis. V lost 3 bases, J lost 4 bases, and 4 bases lay in between. Per germline, CDR1 SGDLS and CDR2 YYNGEE. This CDR3 contains 11 residues. Libraries were prepared by immunoSEQ multiplex PCR; TCRdb keeps only in-frame clonotypes and omits some of them. This table holds about 38,000 clones, about nine tenths found once. The input for sequencing was CD8+ T cells from peripheral blood mononuclear cells, taken after pregnancy. The source is a female donor with multiple sclerosis, enrolled in a pregnancy study. The V gene is TRBV9, the J gene TRBJ1-2; D is undetermined. The CDR3 coding sequence is TGTGCCAGCAGCGCCCGCTATGGCTACACCTTC. Residues: CASSARYGYTF.